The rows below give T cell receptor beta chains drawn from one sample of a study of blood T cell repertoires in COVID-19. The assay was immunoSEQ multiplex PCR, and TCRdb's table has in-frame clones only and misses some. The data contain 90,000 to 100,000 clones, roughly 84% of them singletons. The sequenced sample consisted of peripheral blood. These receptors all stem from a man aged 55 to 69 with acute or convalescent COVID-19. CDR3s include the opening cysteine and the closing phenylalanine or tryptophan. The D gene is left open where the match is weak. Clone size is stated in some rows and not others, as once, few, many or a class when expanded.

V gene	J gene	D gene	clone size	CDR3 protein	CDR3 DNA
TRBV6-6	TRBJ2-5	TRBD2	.	CASSYSAGGEETQYF	TGTGCCAGCAGTTACTCGGCGGGGGGAGAAGAGACCCAGTACTTC
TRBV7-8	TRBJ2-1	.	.	CASSPSAGTGYNEQFF	TGTGCCAGCAGCCCATCAGCAGGAACGGGATACAATGAGCAGTTCTTC
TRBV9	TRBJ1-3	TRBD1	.	CASSVEDRVISGNTIYF	TGTGCCAGCAGCGTGGAGGACAGGGTGATCTCTGGAAACACCATATATTTT
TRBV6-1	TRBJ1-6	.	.	CASRRGGSDSPLHF	TGTGCCAGCCGCCGAGGAGGATCAGATTCACCCCTCCACTTT
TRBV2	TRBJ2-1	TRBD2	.	CASSQRTSGDPEQFF	TGTGCCAGCAGCCAGCGGACTAGCGGGGACCCTGAGCAGTTCTTC
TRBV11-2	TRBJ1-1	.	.	CASRHRDIPEAFF	TGTGCCAGCAGGCACCGGGACATTCCTGAAGCTTTCTTT
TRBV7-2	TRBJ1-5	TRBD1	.	CASSQQGTNQPQHF	TGTGCCAGCAGTCAACAGGGGACCAATCAGCCCCAGCATTTT
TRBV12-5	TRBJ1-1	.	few	CASGKDRNTEAFF	TGTGCTAGTGGAAAGGACAGGAACACTGAAGCTTTCTTT
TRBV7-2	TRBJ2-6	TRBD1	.	CASSRPRGQGSSGANVLTF	TGTGCCAGCAGCCGCCCCCGGGGACAGGGTTCTTCTGGGGCCAACGTCCTGACTTTC
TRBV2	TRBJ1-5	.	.	CASSEGTQVGPQHF	TGTGCCAGCAGTGAAGGGACACAGGTAGGGCCCCAGCATTTT
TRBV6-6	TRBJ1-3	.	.	CASMAGVFSGNTIYF	TGTGCCAGCATGGCAGGGGTCTTCTCTGGAAACACCATATATTTT
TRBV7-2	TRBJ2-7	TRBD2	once	CASSLGISGGANEQYF	TGTGCCAGCAGCTTAGGGATTAGCGGGGGGGCCAACGAGCAGTACTTC
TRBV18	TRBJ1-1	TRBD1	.	CASSQKQGSNTEAFF	TGTGCCAGCTCCCAAAAACAGGGGTCGAACACTGAAGCTTTCTTT
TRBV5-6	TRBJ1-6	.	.	CASSLIGQNNSPLHF	TGTGCCAGCAGCTTAATAGGACAGAATAATTCACCCCTCCACTTT
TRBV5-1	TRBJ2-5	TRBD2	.	CASRHPSGTSGETQYF	TGCGCCAGCAGGCATCCATCCGGGACTAGCGGAGAGACCCAGTACTTC
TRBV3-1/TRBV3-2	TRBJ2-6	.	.	CASSRSSGANVLTF	TGTGCCAGCAGCCGTAGCTCTGGGGCCAACGTCCTGACTTTC
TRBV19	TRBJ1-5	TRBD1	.	CASSDRAGNQPQHF	TGTGCCAGTTCGGACAGGGCGGGCAATCAGCCCCAGCATTTT
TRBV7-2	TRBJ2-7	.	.	CASSLQGGPYEQYF	TGTGCCAGCAGCTTACAGGGGGGCCCCTACGAGCAGTACTTC
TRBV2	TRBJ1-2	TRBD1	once	CASSGQGPDYGYTF	TGTGCCAGCAGCGGACAGGGCCCGGACTATGGCTACACCTTC
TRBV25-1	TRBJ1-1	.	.	CASSGYGSRLTEAFF	TGTGCCAGCAGTGGATACGGGAGTCGGTTGACTGAAGCTTTCTTT
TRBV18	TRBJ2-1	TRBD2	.	CASSPIPSGLSSYNEQFF	TGTGCCAGCTCACCAATCCCTAGCGGACTCAGCTCCTACAATGAGCAGTTCTTC
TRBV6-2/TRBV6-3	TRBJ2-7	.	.	CASSSAGLGEQYF	TGTGCCAGCAGTTCGGCAGGGCTAGGCGAGCAGTACTTC
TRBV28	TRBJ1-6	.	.	CASSFAGGPINPLHF	TGTGCCAGCAGTTTTGCTGGTGGGCCCATTAATCCCCTCCACTTT
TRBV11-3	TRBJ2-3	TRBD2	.	CASSLDLAADTQYF	TGTGCCAGCAGCTTAGACCTAGCGGCAGATACGCAGTATTTT
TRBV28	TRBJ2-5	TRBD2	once	CASRAGGLLIETQYF	TGTGCCAGCAGGGCGGGGGGCCTACTTATAGAGACCCAGTACTTC
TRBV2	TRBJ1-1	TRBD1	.	CASSSQGENTETFF	TGTGCCAGCAGTTCACAGGGGGAGAACACTGAAACTTTCTTT
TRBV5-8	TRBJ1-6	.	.	CASSPWTSTIYNSPLHF	TGTGCCAGCAGCCCATGGACGTCGACTATTTATAATTCACCCCTCCACTTT
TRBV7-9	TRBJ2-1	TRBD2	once	CASRRTSGGSDEQFF	TGTGCCAGCAGGCGTACTAGCGGGGGTTCGGATGAGCAGTTCTTC
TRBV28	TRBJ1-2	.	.	CASSPRGSYGYTF	TGTGCCAGCAGTCCGAGAGGGAGCTATGGCTACACCTTC
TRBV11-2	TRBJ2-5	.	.	CASSLNGETQYF	TGTGCCAGCAGCTTAAACGGAGAGACCCAGTACTTC
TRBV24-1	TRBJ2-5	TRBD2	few	CATSDSGLAEETQYF	TGTGCCACCAGTGATTCCGGACTAGCGGAAGAGACCCAGTACTTC